The rows below give T cell receptor beta chains drawn from one sample of a study of T-cell reconstitution after alpha-beta-depleted transplantation in children. TCRdb recomputed calls from the PCR reads with MiXCR, one row per CDR3 protein. The sample comprises about 150,000 distinct CDR3 sequences, around 10% of which are singletons, and over 10% rests with the top ten. The sample in question was PBMCs, obtained before TCRalphabeta/CD19-depleted stem cell transplant. Source of these receptors: a boy aged 2-9 years with acute myeloid leukemia, due to receive a stem cell transplant. The CDR3 runs from the conserved cysteine through the conserved F or W. D genes are given only for firm matches. The listing skips clone size in some rows; elsewhere it reads once, few, many or a size class.

clone_size | cdr3_length | j_call | v_call | d_call | cdr3_aa | cdr3_nt
many | 14 | TRBJ1-5 | TRBV12-3/TRBV12-4 | TRBD1 | CATGQGAGNQPQHF | TGTGCCACGGGTCAGGGGGCGGGCAATCAGCCCCAGCATTTT
- | 14 | TRBJ1-1 | TRBV7-3 | - | CASSASWGRIEAFF | TGTGCCAGCAGCGCAAGCTGGGGGCGGATTGAAGCTTTCTTT
many | 13 | TRBJ2-2 | TRBV10-3 | - | CAGKGTHTGELFF | TGTGCCGGGAAGGGTACTCACACCGGGGAGCTGTTTTTT
- | 13 | TRBJ2-3 | TRBV7-9 | - | CASSLGGSDTQSF | TGTGCCAGCAGCTTAGGCGGGTCAGATACGCAGTCTTTT
many | 17 | TRBJ2-5 | TRBV12-3/TRBV12-4 | TRBD2 | CASRPYGGAGPVRTQYF | TGTGCCAGCCGACCCTACGGGGGAGCGGGACCCGTGAGGACCCAGTACTTC
many | 14 | TRBJ1-2 | TRBV4-1 | - | CASRNPGTNYGYTF | TGCGCCAGCAGGAACCCGGGCACTAACTATGGCTACACCTTC
many | 14 | TRBJ2-1 | TRBV20-1 | TRBD2 | CSARSSGGAHEQFF | TGCAGTGCTAGGTCTAGCGGGGGGGCCCATGAGCAGTTCTTC
many | 16 | TRBJ2-5 | TRBV18 | TRBD2 | CASSPPRGGGQETHYF | TGTGCCAGCTCACCACCACGGGGGGGCGGACAAGAGACCCATTACTTC
many | 12 | TRBJ2-3 | TRBV10-3 | - | CAISGGTDTQYF | TGTGCCATCAGTGGCGGCACAGATACGCAGTATTTT
many | 16 | TRBJ2-4 | TRBV20-1 | - | CSARDPRDTSGNIQYF | TGCAGTGCTAGAGACCCCAGGGACACATCGGGGAACATTCAGTACTTC
many | 15 | TRBJ2-1 | TRBV20-1 | - | CSARDGLDAHNEQFF | TGCAGTGCTAGAGACGGGCTAGACGCCCACAATGAGCAGTTCTTC
many | 15 | TRBJ2-1 | TRBV28 | TRBD2 | CASSLLQGGKSEQFF | TGTGCCAGCAGTTTACTGCAGGGAGGGAAAAGTGAGCAGTTCTTC
many | 15 | TRBJ2-7 | TRBV3-1 | TRBD2 | CASREGTSGTYEQYF | TGTGCCAGCAGGGAGGGGACTAGCGGGACCTACGAGCAGTACTTC
few | 13 | TRBJ1-5 | TRBV2 | - | CASSDYVGQPQHF | TGTGCCAGCAGTGATTACGTCGGGCAGCCCCAGCATTTT
many | 12 | TRBJ2-3 | TRBV27 | - | CASSSAGNTQYF | TGTGCCAGCAGTTCCGCCGGTAATACGCAGTATTTT
many | 14 | TRBJ2-1 | TRBV5-1 | - | CASSLGDPEREQFF | TGCGCCAGCAGCTTGGGGGACCCTGAGCGGGAGCAGTTCTTC
- | 12 | TRBJ1-6 | TRBV12-3/TRBV12-4 | - | CASPKFGSPLHF | TGTGCCAGCCCAAAGTTTGGCTCACCCCTCCACTTT
many | 14 | TRBJ1-3 | TRBV20-1 | - | CSASDGGSGNTIYF | TGCAGTGCTAGCGACGGGGGCTCTGGAAACACCATATATTTT
many | 16 | TRBJ2-7 | TRBV20-1 | - | CSAREPSGASSYEQYF | TGCAGTGCTAGGGAACCTAGTGGCGCGAGCTCCTACGAGCAGTACTTC
once | 20 | TRBJ2-3 | TRBV4-2 | TRBD2 | CASSQKSGSGRVGYTDTQYF | TGTGCCAGCAGCCAAAAAAGCGGTAGCGGGAGGGTTGGATACACAGATACGCAGTATTTT
many | 14 | TRBJ2-2 | TRBV7-2 | - | CASSPQAGAGELFF | TGTGCCAGCAGCCCTCAGGCAGGCGCCGGGGAGCTGTTTTTT
many | 17 | TRBJ2-4 | TRBV20-1 | - | CSARDRGTELAKNIQYF | TGCAGTGCTAGAGATCGTGGGACGGAACTAGCCAAAAACATTCAGTACTTC
many | 13 | TRBJ2-2 | TRBV7-2 | - | CASSLNIAGELFF | TGTGCCAGCAGCTTAAATATAGCCGGGGAGCTGTTTTTT
many | 15 | TRBJ2-7 | TRBV20-1 | TRBD2 | CSASQGLAGTYEQYF | TGCAGTGCTTCCCAAGGACTAGCGGGAACCTACGAGCAGTACTTC
many | 14 | TRBJ2-6 | TRBV30 | - | CAWNSGSGANVLTF | TGTGCCTGGAATTCAGGCTCTGGGGCCAACGTCCTGACTTTC